What follows are 23 T cell receptor beta chains derived from one specimen sequenced in a study of blood T cell repertoires in COVID-19. Sequenced by immunoSEQ multiplex PCR; TCRdb stores in-frame clones only, minus some. The sample yields around 170,000 clones, roughly 90% seen once. Sequencing was carried out using peripheral blood. The receptors were sampled from a man aged 45-65 years with acute or convalescent COVID-19.

V and J are TRBV10-1 and TRBJ2-7, with 8 bases fitting TRBD2. V shed 8 bases, J shed 6 bases, and the junction held 12 bases outside the gene matches. Germline loops: CDR1 WNHNN, CDR2 SYGVQD (reference sequence). This CDR3 has 14 residues. The CDR3 DNA follows: TGCGCCAGCGGCCGGGGGGGGCCCTTTCGCGAGCAGTACGTC. Its translation is CASGRGGPFREQYV.

The rearrangement uses TRBV20-1 and TRBJ2-1; D might be TRBD1 (6 bases). Germline V gene lookup returns CDR1 DFQATT and CDR2 SNEGSKA (reference sequence). The length of the CDR3 is 11 residues. Between the trimmed V and J ends, which lost 3 bases and 14 bases, there was a span of 14 bases. The CDR3 region has the DNA TGCAGTGCTAGCAACAGGGAGAAGGAGTTCTTC. It specifies CSASNREKEFF.

This clone was seen only a few times. The chain links TRBV24-1 to TRBJ2-7; a weak D match, TRBD1 (5 bases). Trimming removed 4 bases at V and 3 bases at J, with 12 bases between. CDR3 size: 14 residues. Germline CDR1 reads KGHDR; CDR2 reads SFDVKD. CDR3 DNA: TGTGCCACCAGTGACCCCAGGGTCAGCTACGAGCAGTACTTC. Its protein product is CATSDPRVSYEQYF.

The chain combines TRBV7-9 with TRBJ2-3; 9 nucleotides match TRBD2. Looked up from germline, CDR1 is SEHNR and CDR2 is FQNEAQ (reference sequence). Unmatched junction bases numbered 13, after V lost 5 bases and J lost 1 base. The CDR3 length is 18 residues. In nucleotides, the CDR3 is TGTGCCAGCAGCCCTCCCCTGAGGGTAGCGGGAGGCACAGATACGCAGTATTTT. It translates to CASSPPLRVAGGTDTQYF.

The V and J genes are TRBV7-2 and TRBJ1-5, with a weak D call TRBD1 (5 bases). The germline gives CDR1 SGHTA, CDR2 FQGNSA. The ends were cut back, 3 bases at V and 4 bases at J, with 7 bases in the middle. The CDR3 runs to 13 residues. The CDR3 protein is CASSFQGNQPQHF. CDR3 nucleotides: TGTGCCAGCAGCTTCCAGGGTAATCAGCCCCAGCATTTT.

The chain uses TRBV6-1 and TRBJ1-2; D is ambiguous. V was shortened by 2 bases and J by 10 bases, with 8 bases between the two germline ends. Germline V gene data show CDR1 as MNHNS and CDR2 as SASEGT. The CDR3 runs 11 residues. The CDR3 DNA follows: TGTGCCAGCAGTGAAACAGTTTTCTACACCTTC. Translation gives CASSETVFYTF.

The rearrangement joins TRBV5-4 to TRBJ2-5; 8 bases line up with TRBD1. Germline V gene data show CDR1 as SGHNT and CDR2 as YYREEE (reference sequence). The trim removed 0 bases at V and 9 bases at J, leaving 7 bases unmatched. CDR3 length equals 14 residues. Here the CDR3 reads CASSLDQGARAQYF. Written as DNA, the CDR3 is TGTGCCAGCAGCTTGGATCAGGGGGCGAGGGCCCAGTACTTC.

The chain is built from TRBV3-1 (or the pseudogene TRBV3-2) and TRBJ1-5; no reliable D call. The CDR3 runs to 13 residues. CDR1 is LGHDT, CDR2 YNNKEL, per germline (reference sequence). V lost 4 bases to trimming and J lost 4 bases, with 8 bases between them. Here the CDR3 DNA reads TGTGCCAGCAGCCTGGAGGCTAATCAGCCCCAGCATTTT. It encodes CASSLEANQPQHF.

The CDR3 region has the DNA TGTGCCAGTAGTATAAGTGGACTCAACTATGGCTACACCTTC. Protein product: CASSISGLNYGYTF. V and J are TRBV19 and TRBJ1-2; D is undetermined. The germline CDR1 and CDR2 sequences are LNHDA and SQIVND (reference sequence). The ends were cut back, 2 bases at V and 2 bases at J, with 9 bases in the middle. CDR3 size: 14 residues.

The chain recombines TRBV4-1 with TRBJ1-2; the match to TRBD1 covers 7 bases. Looked up from germline, CDR1 is MGHRA and CDR2 is YSYEKL. After removal of 1 base from V and 6 bases from J, the junction contained 11 bases not matched to a gene. The CDR3 has 16 residues. The CDR3 loop reads CASSQARTQGRDGYTF. CDR3 coding DNA: TGCGCCAGCAGCCAAGCGCGCACACAGGGGCGAGATGGCTACACCTTC.

The chain recombines TRBV7-2 with TRBJ1-5, with TRBD1 matching over 9 bases. With V trimmed by 2 bases and J by 4 bases, 3 bases remained unmatched. This CDR3 contains 15 residues. Looked up from germline, CDR1 is SGHTA and CDR2 is FQGNSA. This CDR3 is CASSLWTGENQPQHF. The CDR3 coding sequence is TGTGCCAGCAGCTTATGGACAGGGGAGAATCAGCCCCAGCATTTT.

The chain combines TRBV5-1 with TRBJ2-3, with 8 bases fitting TRBD1. V shed 4 bases, J shed 3 bases, and the junction held 7 bases outside the gene matches. The CDR3 covers 15 residues. Germline values: CDR1 SGHRS, CDR2 YFSETQ. CDR3 sequence reads: CASSEGQGITDTQYF. In DNA, the CDR3 is TGCGCCAGCAGCGAAGGACAGGGAATAACAGATACGCAGTATTTT.

The chain combines TRBV7-2 with TRBJ1-5, with D unclear. Per germline, CDR1 SGHTA and CDR2 FQGNSA. With 0 bases removed from V and 4 bases from J, the gap between germline ends came to 4 bases. The CDR3 has 13 amino acids. CDR3 sequence (DNA): TGTGCCAGCAGCTTAGCCAGTAATCAGCCCCAGCATTTT. This translates into CASSLASNQPQHF.

The V gene is TRBV10-3, the J gene TRBJ2-5; the D gene is possibly TRBD2 (6 bases). The CDR3 is 14 residues long. The V gene lost 4 bases and the J gene lost 4 bases, with 13 bases spanning the gap. Germline-derived CDR1 and CDR2 are ENHRY and SYGVKD. The CDR3 spells CAISGGVGGETQYF. The DNA for the CDR3 is TGTGCCATCAGTGGGGGGGTAGGAGGAGAGACCCAGTACTTC.

The chain combines TRBV6-2 or TRBV6-3 with TRBJ1-2; 9 positions match TRBD1. V shed 6 bases, J shed 6 bases, and the junction held 8 bases outside the gene matches. CDR3 length equals 14 residues. CDR1 is MNHEY, CDR2 SVGEGT, per germline. The CDR3, as DNA: TGTGCCAGCAGCACCGGGACAGGGAGTAATGGCTACACCTTC. Its protein product is CASSTGTGSNGYTF.

The CDR3 here is CASSLRGLNSPLHF. The DNA for the CDR3 is TGTGCCAGCAGTTTAAGGGGACTCAATTCACCCCTCCACTTT. This rearrangement joins TRBV27 to TRBJ1-6; a possible D gene is TRBD1 (5 bases). Trimming pared 2 bases from V and 7 bases from J, leaving 9 bases between. This CDR3 region has 14 residues. Germline loops: CDR1 MNHEY, CDR2 SMNVEV (reference sequence).

This rearrangement joins TRBV5-1 to TRBJ2-1; 10 bases agree with TRBD2. Germline CDR1 is SGHRS and CDR2 is YFSETQ. CDR3 length: 16 amino acids. The ends lost 5 bases at V and 10 bases at J; junction bases unmatched: 15. The CDR3 region is CASRYGTSANRGEQFF. CDR3 nucleotide sequence: TGCGCCAGCAGATACGGGACTAGCGCCAACCGGGGGGAGCAGTTCTTC.

The chain joins TRBV5-4 to TRBJ1-2, with 8 nucleotides matching TRBD1. CDR3 length: 14 amino acids. Germline-derived CDR1 and CDR2 are SGHNT and YYREEE (reference sequence). After removal of 4 bases from V and 4 bases from J, the junction contained 6 bases not matched to a gene. CDR3 amino acids: CASSTAGGSYGYTF. The CDR3 coding sequence is TGTGCCAGCAGCACCGCAGGGGGCTCCTATGGCTACACCTTC.

This clone was counted a single time. This chain uses TRBV27 with TRBJ2-4, with TRBD1 as a possible D gene (6 bases). Between the trimmed V and J ends, which lost 5 bases and 1 base, there was a span of 18 bases. This CDR3 spans 17 amino acids. CDR1 is MNHEY and CDR2 is SMNVEV in the germline V gene (reference sequence). The CDR3 DNA sequence: TGTGCCAGCAGTCCCATCCCCCAGGGGATTGCCAAAAACATTCAGTACTTC. Amino acid sequence: CASSPIPQGIAKNIQYF.

This chain uses TRBV30 with TRBJ1-6, with a tentative D call TRBD1 (5 bases). This CDR3 has 15 residues. The germline V gene encodes CDR1 GTSNPN and CDR2 SVGIG (reference sequence). With 0 bases removed from V and 3 bases from J, the gap between germline ends came to 9 bases. CDR3 region: CAWSVDRNYNSPLHF. The CDR3 DNA follows: TGTGCCTGGAGTGTAGACAGAAACTATAATTCACCCCTCCACTTT.

This rearrangement joins TRBV30 to TRBJ2-2; 10 bases match TRBD2. The CDR3 contains 15 residues. The trim removed 2 bases at V and 2 bases at J, leaving 2 bases unmatched. Per the germline V gene, CDR1 is GTSNPN and CDR2 is SVGIG (reference sequence). The CDR3 DNA sequence: TGTGCCTGGAGTCTAGCGGGGGCCAACACCGGGGAGCTGTTTTTT. It codes for CAWSLAGANTGELFF.

The rearrangement links TRBV7-9 to TRBJ1-1; D perhaps matches TRBD1 (6 bases). The ends were cut back, 1 base at V and 1 base at J, with 10 bases in the middle. Per the germline V gene, CDR1 is SEHNR and CDR2 is FQNEAQ (reference sequence). CDR3 length: 15 amino acids. The CDR3 region is CASSLGTGSNTEAFF. The CDR3 DNA reads TGTGCCAGCAGCTTAGGCACAGGGTCGAACACTGAAGCTTTCTTT.

The chain links TRBV5-1 to TRBJ1-2; D not certain. There are 14 residues in the CDR3. From germline, CDR1 is SGHRS and CDR2 YFSETQ. The V end lost 4 bases, the J end lost 6 bases, and 16 bases lay between the germline ends. DNA of the CDR3: TGCGCCAGCAGCCCCCTGGCAGGTTCGCATGGCTACACCTTC. Its translation: CASSPLAGSHGYTF. Full variable domain (remainder filled in from reference TRBV5-1 and TRBJ1-2): KAGVTQTPRYLIKTRGQQVTLSCSPISGHRSVSWYQQTPGQGLQFLFEYFSETQRNKGNFPGRFSGRQFSNSRSEMNVSTLELGDSALYLCASSPLAGSHGYTFGSGTRLTVV.